These 22 T cell receptor beta chains were sequenced from one sample in a study of blood T cell repertoires in COVID-19. Data came from immunoSEQ multiplex PCR; TCRdb stores just in-frame clones and leaves some out. Of around 53,000 clones listed, around nine tenths are singletons. The sample consisted of peripheral blood. These receptors all come from a man aged 50 to 59 with acute or convalescent COVID-19.

This chain connects TRBV6-5 to TRBJ2-3; TRBD2 agrees at 7 bases. CDR3 length equals 15 residues. Losses at the gene ends were 7 bases for V and 3 bases for J; bases not matched to a gene: 10. Germline V CDR1 and CDR2: MNHEY, SVGAGI. CDR3 nucleotide sequence: TGTGCCAGCAATCCTTCCTACGGGGGGACAGATACGCAGTATTTT. Translation: CASNPSYGGTDTQYF.

The chain has TRBV6-6 and TRBJ2-1; D is perhaps TRBD2 (5 bases). Germline CDR1 is MNHNY and CDR2 is SVGAGI (reference sequence). The V and J ends lost 5 bases and 10 bases respectively, with 24 bases between them. This CDR3 is built from 16 residues. The CDR3 DNA reads as TGTGCCAGCAGTCGACCCCTGGGTCTAGCAATTGGGGAGCAGTTCTTC. It yields the protein CASSRPLGLAIGEQFF.

The chain is built from TRBV5-1 and TRBJ2-7; 8 positions match TRBD2. J lost 3 bases, V lost 2 bases, and 13 bases had no gene match. This CDR3 has 17 residues. The germline CDR1 and CDR2 sequences are SGHRS and YFSETQ. CDR3 nucleotide sequence: TGCGCCAGCAGCTTAACGTCCTTTACTAGCGGACTCTACGAGCAGTACTTC. Translated, it gives CASSLTSFTSGLYEQYF.

V gene TRBV5-6 combines with J gene TRBJ2-7; 14 nucleotides line up with TRBD2. The CDR3 sequence is 14 residues long. J was trimmed by 6 bases and V by 2 bases; bases with no gene match: 1. Germline V gives CDR1 SGHDT, CDR2 YYEEEE. The CDR3: CASSFGLAGGEQYF. CDR3 coding DNA: TGTGCCAGCAGCTTTGGACTAGCGGGAGGCGAGCAGTACTTC.

The rearrangement joins TRBV18 to TRBJ1-1, with 10 positions matching TRBD1. This CDR3 is built from 16 residues. With V trimmed by 4 bases and J by 4 bases, 9 bases remained unmatched. In germline, CDR1 is KGHSH, CDR2 LQKENI. CDR3 nucleotides: TGTGCCAGCTCACAACCGGGACAGGGGTATACCACTGAAGCTTTCTTT. Protein product: CASSQPGQGYTTEAFF.

The chain employs TRBV19 and TRBJ2-7; D is uncertain. The CDR3 runs 13 residues. The V gene lost 5 bases and the J gene lost 6 bases, with 14 bases spanning the gap. In germline, CDR1 is LNHDA, CDR2 SQIVND (reference sequence). CDR3 bases: TGTGCCAGTAGTCTCGCGGAAGGTTCCGAGCAGTACTTC. It codes for CASSLAEGSEQYF.

The chain recombines TRBV11-2 with TRBJ2-7; no firm D call. Trimming removed 0 bases from V and 1 base from J, with 10 bases in between. Germline V CDR1 and CDR2: SGHAT, FQNNGV. This CDR3 region has 15 residues. CDR3 protein: CASSLDPLPSYEQYF. In DNA form, the CDR3 reads TGTGCCAGCAGCTTAGACCCTCTTCCGTCCTACGAGCAGTACTTC.

This clone was recorded only once. This chain links TRBV7-2 with TRBJ2-3; 7 bases agree with TRBD1. The J segment lost 5 bases and the V segment lost 2 bases, leaving 7 bases of the junction unmatched. The length of the CDR3 is 15 residues. Germline V lookup: CDR1 SGHTA, CDR2 FQGNSA. As DNA, the CDR3 is TGTGCCAGCAGCTTACGGGACAGACCAGAAGATACGCAGTATTTT. It is translated as CASSLRDRPEDTQYF.

V gene TRBV7-9 combines with J gene TRBJ1-1; possible D gene TRBD1, 5 bases. The length of the CDR3 is 16 residues. The germline V gene has CDR1 SEHNR and CDR2 FQNEAQ (reference sequence). The ends were cut back, 5 bases at V and 5 bases at J, with 21 bases in the middle. The DNA for the CDR3 is TGTGCCAGCAGCCCAATAGCGGGGCCCTCGTGGACTGAAGCTTTCTTT. Translating it yields CASSPIAGPSWTEAFF.

The genes are TRBV19 and TRBJ2-6, with 7 bases fitting TRBD1. Losses at the gene ends were 9 bases for V and 4 bases for J; bases not matched to a gene: 6. Per the germline V gene, CDR1 is LNHDA and CDR2 is SQIVND (reference sequence). CDR3 length: 14 residues. CDR3 in amino acids: CASNRGDGANVLTF. CDR3 coding DNA: TGTGCCAGCAACAGGGGCGACGGGGCCAACGTCCTGACTTTC.

The rearrangement links TRBV6-6 to TRBJ1-5, with TRBD1 as a possible D gene (6 bases). CDR1 is MNHNY, CDR2 SVGAGI, per germline (reference sequence). Deletions cut 11 bases from V and 6 bases from J, with 20 bases between. The length of the CDR3 is 14 residues. The CDR3 DNA is TGTGCCGCCGCGGGGGGGGCAGGGTTTCAGCCCCAGCATTTT. Its translation: CAAAGGAGFQPQHF.

This chain connects TRBV14 to TRBJ2-3; 8 bases match TRBD1. The V segment lost 1 base and the J segment 6 bases; nucleotides outside the gene matches: 0. In germline, CDR1 is SGHDN, CDR2 FVKESK. The CDR3 covers 13 residues. CDR3 in amino acids: CASSQGQGDTQYF. CDR3 in DNA: TGTGCCAGCAGCCAAGGACAGGGGGATACGCAGTATTTT.

CDR3 DNA sequence: TGTGCCAGCAGTGACTCGCTTTATTTAGCGGGAGTAGGGCATCATGAGCAGTTCTTC. Translation: CASSDSLYLAGVGHHEQFF. The chain employs TRBV6-4 and TRBJ2-1; TRBD2 agrees at 9 bases. The V gene end was trimmed by 0 bases and the J gene end by 8 bases; junction bases not matched to a gene: 17. CDR3 size: 19 residues. Germline assignment: CDR1 MRHNA and CDR2 SNTAGT.

J is TRBJ2-6 and V is TRBV30; 7 bases agree with TRBD1. Germline loops: CDR1 GTSNPN, CDR2 SVGIG (reference sequence). The CDR3 runs 17 residues. After removal of 7 bases from V and 0 bases from J, the junction contained 12 bases not matched to a gene. This CDR3 is CASEAQGVSSGANVLTF. The DNA of the CDR3 is TGTGCCTCTGAGGCCCAGGGGGTATCCTCTGGGGCCAACGTCCTGACTTTC. The whole variable domain, filled in from reference TRBV30 and TRBJ2-6, reads SQTIHQWPATLVQPVGSPLSLECTVEGTSNPNLYWYRQAAGRGLQLLFYSVGIGQISSEVPQNLSASRPQDRQFILSSKKLLLSDSGFYLCASEAQGVSSGANVLTFGAGSRLTVL.

CDR3 sequence (DNA): TGTGCCAGCAGCTTGGGGGACAGGGGGAGCTATGGCTACACCTTC. Translated: CASSLGDRGSYGYTF. V usage is TRBV5-8 and J usage is TRBJ1-2; 11 nucleotides line up with TRBD1. This CDR3 comprises 15 residues. V shed 0 bases and J 4 bases; nucleotides not matched to a gene: 2. Germline CDR1 reads SGHTS; CDR2 reads YDEGEE.

V gene TRBV6-1 combines with J gene TRBJ1-2; TRBD1 is a possible D gene (6 bases). The CDR3 sequence is 17 residues long. CDR1 MNHNS and CDR2 SASEGT come from the germline V gene. V was cut by 2 bases and J by 3 bases, with 19 bases left in between. In DNA, the CDR3 is TGTGCCAGCAGTGAAAGCATCTTGGAGGCAGGGGACTATGGCTACACCTTC. Amino acids: CASSESILEAGDYGYTF.

This clone was seen once. The chain employs TRBV27 and TRBJ2-7; 9 bases align to TRBD2. Per germline, CDR1 MNHEY and CDR2 SMNVEV (reference sequence). CDR3 length: 13 residues. With V trimmed by 5 bases and J by 3 bases, 2 bases remained unmatched. DNA for the CDR3: TGTGCCAGCAGTACTAGCGGGCTCTACGAGCAGTACTTC. Residues: CASSTSGLYEQYF.

The chain has TRBV9 and TRBJ2-3; D is perhaps TRBD2 (5 bases). The germline V gene encodes CDR1 SGDLS and CDR2 YYNGEE. The CDR3 consists of 13 residues. Trimming removed 4 bases at V and 6 bases at J, with 12 bases between. The CDR3 sequence is CASSSPSSDTQYF. Here the CDR3 DNA reads TGTGCCAGCAGCTCTCCTAGCTCGGATACGCAGTATTTT.

The chain couples TRBV18 to TRBJ2-7, with 9 bases identical to TRBD1. V was clipped by 3 bases and J by 2 bases; unmatched bases: 2. The CDR3 loop spans 14 amino acids. From germline, CDR1 is KGHSH and CDR2 LQKENI. For the CDR3, the DNA is TGTGCCAGCTCACCCGGGACAGGGACCTACGAGCAGTACTTC. Translated: CASSPGTGTYEQYF.

The rearrangement uses TRBV7-2 and TRBJ2-3; TRBD2 matches 7 bases. Germline CDR1 is SGHTA and CDR2 is FQGNSA. The J segment lost 6 bases and the V segment lost 3 bases, leaving 9 bases of the junction unmatched. The CDR3 is 15 amino acids. CDR3 bases: TGTGCCAGCAGCTTTGGACTAGTAGTTGGGGATACGCAGTATTTT. Translation gives CASSFGLVVGDTQYF.

V usage is TRBV7-2 and J usage is TRBJ2-1; possible D gene TRBD2, 5 bases. This CDR3 has 15 amino acids. Trimming pared 3 bases from V and 5 bases from J, leaving 14 bases between. Germline V gives CDR1 SGHTA, CDR2 FQGNSA. The CDR3 coding sequence is TGTGCCAGCAGCTTCGCCTCGACTAATCACAATGAGCAGTTCTTC. It encodes CASSFASTNHNEQFF.

This chain links TRBV28 with TRBJ1-5, with D possibly TRBD1 on 6 matching bases. The germline CDR1 and CDR2 sequences are MDHEN and SYDVKM. V dropped 6 bases and J dropped 4 bases, with 16 bases sitting between them. The CDR3 runs to 15 residues. The CDR3 here is CASRPPDSRNQPQHF. The CDR3 region has the DNA TGTGCCAGCAGACCCCCGGACAGCCGAAATCAGCCCCAGCATTTT.